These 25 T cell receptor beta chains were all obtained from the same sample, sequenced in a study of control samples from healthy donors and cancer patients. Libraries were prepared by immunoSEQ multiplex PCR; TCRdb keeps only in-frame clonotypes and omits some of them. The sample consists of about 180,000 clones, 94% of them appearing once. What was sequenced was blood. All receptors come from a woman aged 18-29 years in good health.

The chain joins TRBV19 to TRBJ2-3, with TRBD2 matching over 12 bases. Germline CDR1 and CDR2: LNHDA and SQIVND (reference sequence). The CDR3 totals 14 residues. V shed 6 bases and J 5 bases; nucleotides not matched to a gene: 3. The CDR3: CASSASGRGDTQYF. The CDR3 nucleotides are TGTGCCAGTAGCGCTAGCGGGAGGGGAGATACGCAGTATTTT.

This CDR3 is CASSLDPMGQAFF. In DNA, the CDR3 is TGTGCCAGCAGCTTAGATCCCATGGGACAAGCTTTCTTT. V gene TRBV7-9 combines with J gene TRBJ1-1; D perhaps matches TRBD1 (5 bases). V gave up 1 base and J gave up 9 bases, with 12 bases separating them. This CDR3 contains 13 residues. CDR1 and CDR2 (germline): SEHNR, FQNEAQ (reference sequence).

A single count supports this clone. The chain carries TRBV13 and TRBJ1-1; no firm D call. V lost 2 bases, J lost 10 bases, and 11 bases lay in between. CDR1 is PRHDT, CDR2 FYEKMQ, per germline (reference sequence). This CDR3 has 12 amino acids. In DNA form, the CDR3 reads TGTGCCAGCAGCTTAAATAGGGCTCCAGCTTTCTTT. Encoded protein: CASSLNRAPAFF.

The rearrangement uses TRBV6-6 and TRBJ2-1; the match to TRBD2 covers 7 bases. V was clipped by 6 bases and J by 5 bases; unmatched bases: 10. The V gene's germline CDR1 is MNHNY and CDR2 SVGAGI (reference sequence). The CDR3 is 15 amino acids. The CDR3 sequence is CASSSLAGVNNEQFF. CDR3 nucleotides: TGTGCCAGCAGCTCTCTGGCGGGAGTTAACAATGAGCAGTTCTTC.

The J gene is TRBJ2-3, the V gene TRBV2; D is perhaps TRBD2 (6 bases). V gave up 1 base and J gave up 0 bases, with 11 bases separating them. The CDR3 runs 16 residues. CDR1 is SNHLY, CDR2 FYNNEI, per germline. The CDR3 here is CASSEGAGTSTDTQYF. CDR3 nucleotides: TGTGCCAGCAGTGAAGGGGCGGGAACGAGCACAGATACGCAGTATTTT.

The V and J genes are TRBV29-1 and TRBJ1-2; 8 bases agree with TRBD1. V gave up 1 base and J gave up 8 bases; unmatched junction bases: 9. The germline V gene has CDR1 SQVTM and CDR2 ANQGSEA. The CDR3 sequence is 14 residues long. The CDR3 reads CSVEGIQGAVGYTF. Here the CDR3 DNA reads TGCAGCGTTGAAGGGATCCAGGGGGCTGTGGGCTACACCTTC.

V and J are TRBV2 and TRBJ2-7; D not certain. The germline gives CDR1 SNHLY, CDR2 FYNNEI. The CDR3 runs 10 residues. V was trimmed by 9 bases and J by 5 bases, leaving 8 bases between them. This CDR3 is CASWRNEQYF. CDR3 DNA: TGTGCCAGTTGGCGGAACGAGCAGTACTTC. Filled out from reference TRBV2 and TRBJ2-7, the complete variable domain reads EPEVTQTPSHQVTQMGQEVILRCVPISNHLYFYWYRQILGQKVEFLVSFYNNEISEKSEIFDDQFSVERPDGSNFTLKIRSTKLEDSAMYFCASWRNEQYFGPGTRLTVT.

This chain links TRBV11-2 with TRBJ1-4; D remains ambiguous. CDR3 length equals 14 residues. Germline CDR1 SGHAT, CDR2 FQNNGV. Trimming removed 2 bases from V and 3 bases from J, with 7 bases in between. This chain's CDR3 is CASSLRISNEKLFF. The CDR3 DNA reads TGTGCCAGCAGCTTAAGGATCTCTAATGAAAAACTGTTTTTT.

The CDR3 region has the DNA TGTGCCAGCAGTTATCGCAGCAGGGTCGGTGAAAAACTGTTTTTT. Amino acid sequence: CASSYRSRVGEKLFF. The chain joins TRBV6-5 to TRBJ1-4; D perhaps matches TRBD1 (5 bases). Trimming pared 3 bases from V and 7 bases from J, leaving 15 bases between. The germline V gene encodes CDR1 MNHEY and CDR2 SVGAGI. The CDR3 extends over 15 amino acids.

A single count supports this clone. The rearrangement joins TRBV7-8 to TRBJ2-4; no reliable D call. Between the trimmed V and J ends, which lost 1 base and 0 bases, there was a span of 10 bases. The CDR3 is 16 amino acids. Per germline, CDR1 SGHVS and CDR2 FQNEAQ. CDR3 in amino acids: CASSLDPASAKNIQYF. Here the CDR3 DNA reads TGTGCCAGCAGCTTAGATCCGGCCTCAGCCAAAAACATTCAGTACTTC.

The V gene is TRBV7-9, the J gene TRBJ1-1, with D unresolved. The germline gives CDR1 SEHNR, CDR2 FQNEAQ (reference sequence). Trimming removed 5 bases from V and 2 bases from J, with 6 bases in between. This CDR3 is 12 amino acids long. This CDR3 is CASSQGNTEAFF. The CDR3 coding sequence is TGTGCCAGCAGCCAAGGAAACACTGAAGCTTTCTTT.

The CDR3 DNA reads TGTGCCAGCCCCCCCGCAGAATCGACAGCCTCCTACGAGCAGTACTTC. Translation gives CASPPAESTASYEQYF. This chain joins TRBV28 and TRBJ2-7, with D tentatively TRBD1 (5 bases). The CDR3 contains 16 residues. Trimming cost V 8 bases and J 0 bases, with 20 bases left between them. Germline V CDR1 and CDR2: MDHEN, SYDVKM.

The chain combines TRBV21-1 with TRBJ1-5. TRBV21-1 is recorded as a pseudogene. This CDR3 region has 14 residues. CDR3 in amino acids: CASSKGGINQPQHF. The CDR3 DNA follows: TGTGCCAGCAGCAAAGGGGGAATAAATCAGCCCCAGCATTTT.

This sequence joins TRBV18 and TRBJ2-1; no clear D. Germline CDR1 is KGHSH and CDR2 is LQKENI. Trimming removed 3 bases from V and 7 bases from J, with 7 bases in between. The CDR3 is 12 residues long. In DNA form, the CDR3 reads TGTGCCAGCTCACCTTTCATTAATGAGCAGTTCTTC. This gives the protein CASSPFINEQFF.

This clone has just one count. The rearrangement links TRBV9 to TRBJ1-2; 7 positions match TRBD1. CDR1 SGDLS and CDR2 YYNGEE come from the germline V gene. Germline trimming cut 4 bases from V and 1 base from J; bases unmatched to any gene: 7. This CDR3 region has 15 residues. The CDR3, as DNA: TGTGCCAGCAGCCTCAGGGGGACATTTAACTATGGCTACACCTTC. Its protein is CASSLRGTFNYGYTF.

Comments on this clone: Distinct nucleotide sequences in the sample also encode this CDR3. The CDR3 region is CASSTQGGEKLFF. For the CDR3, the DNA is TGTGCCAGTAGTACCCAGGGTGGTGAAAAACTGTTTTTT. This rearrangement joins TRBV19 to TRBJ1-4; weak D call: TRBD1 (5 bases). Deletions cut 4 bases from V and 7 bases from J, with 10 bases between. Looked up from germline, CDR1 is LNHDA and CDR2 is SQIVND (reference sequence). The CDR3 runs to 13 residues.

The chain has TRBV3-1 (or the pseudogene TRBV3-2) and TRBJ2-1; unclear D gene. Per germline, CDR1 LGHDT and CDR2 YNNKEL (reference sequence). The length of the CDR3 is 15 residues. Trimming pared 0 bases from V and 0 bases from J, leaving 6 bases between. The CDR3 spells CASSQDTGSYNEQFF. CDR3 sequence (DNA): TGTGCCAGCAGCCAAGACACGGGCTCCTACAATGAGCAGTTCTTC.

In DNA, the CDR3 is TGTGCCACCGGGCGGTCCACAGATACGCAGTATTTT. Its protein is CATGRSTDTQYF. The chain has TRBV6-5 and TRBJ2-3; no definite D call. This CDR3 comprises 12 residues. Germline-derived CDR1 and CDR2 are MNHEY and SVGAGI. V was shortened by 10 bases and J by 2 bases, with 10 bases between the two germline ends.

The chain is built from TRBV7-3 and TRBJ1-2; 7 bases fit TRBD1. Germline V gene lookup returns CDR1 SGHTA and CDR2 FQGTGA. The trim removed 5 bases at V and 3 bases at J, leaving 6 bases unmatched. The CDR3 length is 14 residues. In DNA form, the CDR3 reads TGTGCCAGCAGCCGAGGGGGCGCAGACTATGGCTACACCTTC. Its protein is CASSRGGADYGYTF.

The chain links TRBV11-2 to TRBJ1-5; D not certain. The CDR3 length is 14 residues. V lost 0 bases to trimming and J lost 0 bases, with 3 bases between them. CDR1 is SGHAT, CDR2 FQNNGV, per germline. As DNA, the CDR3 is TGTGCCAGCAGCTTAGAAAATAGCAATCAGCCCCAGCATTTT. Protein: CASSLENSNQPQHF.

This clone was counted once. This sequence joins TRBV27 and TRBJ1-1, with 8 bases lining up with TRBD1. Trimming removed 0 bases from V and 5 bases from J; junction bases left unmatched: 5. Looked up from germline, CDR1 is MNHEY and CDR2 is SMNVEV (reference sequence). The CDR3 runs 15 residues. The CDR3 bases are TGTGCCAGCAGTTTATCAGCCAGGGGGCTAACTGAAGCTTTCTTT. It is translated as CASSLSARGLTEAFF.

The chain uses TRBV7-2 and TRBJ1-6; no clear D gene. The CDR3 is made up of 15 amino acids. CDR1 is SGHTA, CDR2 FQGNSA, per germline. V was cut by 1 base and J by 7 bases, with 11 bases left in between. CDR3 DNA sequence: TGTGCCAGCAGCTTAGTTGGGGTAGGGAATTCACCCCTCCACTTT. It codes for CASSLVGVGNSPLHF.

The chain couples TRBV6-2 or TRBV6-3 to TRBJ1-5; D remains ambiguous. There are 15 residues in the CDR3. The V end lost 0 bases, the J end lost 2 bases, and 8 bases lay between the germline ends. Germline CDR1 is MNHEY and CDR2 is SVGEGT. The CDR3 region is CASSYSIRGNQPQHF. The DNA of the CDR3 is TGTGCCAGCAGTTACTCGATTCGGGGCAATCAGCCCCAGCATTTT.

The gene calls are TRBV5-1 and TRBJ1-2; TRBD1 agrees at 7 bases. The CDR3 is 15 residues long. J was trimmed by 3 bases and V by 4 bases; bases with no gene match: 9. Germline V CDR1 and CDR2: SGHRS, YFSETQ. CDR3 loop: CASSPTTGRDYGYTF. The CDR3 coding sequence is TGCGCCAGCAGCCCTACGACAGGGCGGGACTATGGCTACACCTTC.

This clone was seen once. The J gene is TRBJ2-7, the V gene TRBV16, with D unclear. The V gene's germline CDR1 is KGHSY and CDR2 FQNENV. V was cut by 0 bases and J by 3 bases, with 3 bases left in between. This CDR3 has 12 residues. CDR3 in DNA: TGTGCCAGCAGCCAATCGAACTACGAGCAGTACTTC. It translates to CASSQSNYEQYF.